Listed below are T cell receptor beta chains from one sample, sequenced in a study of blood T cell repertoires in COVID-19. Clones were sequenced by immunoSEQ multiplex PCR, and TCRdb holds only the in-frame ones, with some missing. Seen here are about 34,000 clones, about 75% observed once, and the top ten hold about 14%. The sample taken for sequencing was peripheral blood. Receptors were obtained from a man at least 80 years old with active or convalescent COVID-19. Each CDR3 is given with its conserved first and last residue. Fields, in order: clone size, V gene, CDR3 length, D gene, J gene, CDR3 protein, CDR3 DNA. The D gene is left open where the match is weak. Expanded clones are given a class, and other clones once, few, many or no size at all.

.	TRBV29-1	11	.	TRBJ2-5	CSQVSGETQYF	TGCAGTCAAGTTTCAGGGGAGACCCAGTACTTC
.	TRBV27	17	TRBD2	TRBJ2-7	CASSSGAGVAGPYEQYF	TGTGCCAGCAGTTCAGGGGCCGGAGTAGCGGGGCCCTACGAGCAGTACTTC
few	TRBV19	13	.	TRBJ1-1	CASSPGTNTEAFF	TGTGCCAGTAGTCCGGGTACGAACACTGAAGCTTTCTTT
.	TRBV7-5	15	.	TRBJ1-2	CVRSPGTGPAGGYTF	TGTGTCAGAAGCCCAGGGACAGGGCCGGCGGGGGGCTACACCTTC
.	TRBV28	13	.	TRBJ2-5	CASSLISSETQYF	TGTGCCAGCAGTCTTATCTCGTCAGAGACCCAGTACTTC
.	TRBV28	15	.	TRBJ2-4	CASSSNRETKNIQYF	TGTGCCAGCAGCTCCAACAGGGAAACCAAAAACATTCAGTACTTC
.	TRBV7-6	18	TRBD2	TRBJ2-7	CASSLLLAGAQGGYEQYF	TGTGCCAGCAGCTTACTGTTAGCGGGAGCTCAGGGGGGCTACGAGCAGTACTTC
.	TRBV28	15	.	TRBJ1-3	CASSFRGMKGNTIYF	TGTGCCAGCAGTTTTAGGGGGATGAAAGGAAACACCATATATTTT
.	TRBV5-1	17	TRBD2	TRBJ2-1	CASSSMTSGSSYNEQFF	TGCGCCAGCAGCTCTATGACTAGCGGGAGTTCCTACAATGAGCAGTTCTTC
.	TRBV5-6	15	.	TRBJ2-7	CASSLGAQAPYEQYF	TGTGCCAGCAGCTTGGGGGCCCAGGCACCCTACGAGCAGTACTTC
.	TRBV28	16	TRBD2	TRBJ2-1	CASSLTSGRAWDEQFF	TGTGCCAGCAGTTTAACGAGCGGGAGGGCCTGGGATGAGCAGTTCTTC
few	TRBV27	16	TRBD2	TRBJ2-3	CASSTGTSGRWDTQYF	TGTGCCAGCAGTACCGGGACTAGCGGGAGATGGGATACGCAGTATTTT
.	TRBV19	16	TRBD1	TRBJ2-6	CASSIGQGAWANVLTF	TGTGCCAGTAGTATTGGACAGGGGGCGTGGGCCAACGTCCTGACTTTC
.	TRBV19	13	.	TRBJ2-7	CASGSRGGYEQYF	TGTGCCAGTGGATCAAGGGGGGGGTACGAGCAGTACTTC
few	TRBV7-2	15	.	TRBJ2-3	CASSFSSVRTDTQYF	TGTGCCAGCAGCTTCTCTAGCGTCCGCACAGATACGCAGTATTTT
medium-sized	TRBV27	17	TRBD2	TRBJ2-5	CASSLIPLAGYQETQYF	TGTGCCAGCAGTTTAATCCCGCTAGCGGGGTACCAAGAGACCCAGTACTTC
once	TRBV18	14	TRBD2	TRBJ2-1	CASSPGLVGNEQFF	TGTGCCAGCTCGCCAGGACTAGTTGGGAATGAGCAGTTCTTC
.	TRBV5-4	15	.	TRBJ2-2	CASSLGSDNTGELFF	TGTGCCAGCAGCTTGGGGTCAGATAACACCGGGGAGCTGTTTTTT
.	TRBV4-2	15	.	TRBJ2-7	CASSQVGEVPYEQYF	TGTGCCAGCAGCCAAGTTGGAGAAGTTCCCTACGAGCAGTACTTC
once	TRBV7-6	13	.	TRBJ1-1	CASSRTVDTEAFF	TGTGCCAGCAGCAGGACTGTTGACACTGAAGCTTTCTTT
.	TRBV28	17	.	TRBJ1-1	CASSLFRDRRTRTEAFF	TGTGCCAGCAGTTTATTCCGAGACAGGAGAACGCGGACTGAAGCTTTCTTT
.	TRBV19	18	TRBD1	TRBJ1-5	CASSKAGTGALGVQPQHF	TGTGCCAGTAGTAAGGCCGGGACAGGGGCCCTTGGGGTCCAGCCCCAGCATTTT
.	TRBV28	18	TRBD2	TRBJ2-2	CASSLTSGRATWTGELFF	TGTGCCAGCAGTTTAACTAGCGGGAGGGCCACATGGACCGGGGAGCTGTTTTTT
.	TRBV2	14	.	TRBJ2-6	CASSVRAGANVLTF	TGTGCCAGCAGTGTCCGGGCTGGGGCCAACGTCCTGACTTTC
.	TRBV27	11	.	TRBJ2-1	CASRYHNEQFF	TGTGCCAGCAGATATCACAATGAGCAGTTCTTC
.	TRBV20-1	11	.	TRBJ1-2	CSIGRGYGYTF	TGCAGCATAGGGAGGGGCTATGGCTACACCTTC
few	TRBV7-3	18	.	TRBJ2-7	CAPKSSLPKAGRSYEQYF	TGTGCCCCCAAAAGCAGCTTACCAAAGGCGGGAAGGTCCTACGAGCAGTACTTC
.	TRBV18	19	TRBD2	TRBJ2-6	CASSPPGLAGGSGANVLTF	TGTGCCAGCTCACCACCCGGACTAGCGGGAGGTTCTGGGGCCAACGTCCTGACTTTC
.	TRBV5-1	14	.	TRBJ2-7	CASSGGLLGGEQYF	TGCGCCAGCAGCGGTGGACTCCTGGGGGGCGAGCAGTACTTC
.	TRBV7-3	13	TRBD2	TRBJ2-3	CASRASGADTQYF	TGTGCCAGCAGGGCTAGCGGGGCAGATACGCAGTATTTT
few	TRBV21-1	13	.	TRBJ2-7	CASMRTGSYEQYF	TGTGCCAGCATGCGGACAGGGTCCTACGAGCAGTACTTC
.	TRBV28	13	TRBD1	TRBJ1-1	CASRPGQGLVAFF	TGTGCCAGCAGACCGGGACAGGGCCTGGTGGCTTTCTTT
.	TRBV11-2	13	.	TRBJ2-5	CASSQDTDGPQYF	TGTGCCAGCAGCCAGGACACGGACGGTCCCCAGTACTTC
.	TRBV5-1	12	.	TRBJ2-5	CASSPGGWDQYF	TGCGCCAGCAGCCCAGGAGGGTGGGATCAGTACTTC
.	TRBV6-5	13	TRBD1	TRBJ1-6	CASRPGQNSPLHF	TGTGCCAGTAGACCGGGACAGAATTCACCCCTCCACTTT
.	TRBV19	14	.	TRBJ1-6	CASSSASDNSPLHF	TGTGCCAGTAGTAGCGCCTCCGATAATTCACCCCTCCACTTT
.	TRBV24-1	15	TRBD1	TRBJ1-6	CATSDSGTANSPLHF	TGTGCCACCAGTGATTCGGGGACAGCAAATTCACCCCTCCACTTT
.	TRBV6-5	14	TRBD1	TRBJ1-5	CASRPRQGYQPQHF	TGTGCCAGCAGACCCCGACAGGGCTATCAGCCCCAGCATTTT
few	TRBV19	18	TRBD2	TRBJ2-3	CASRSTSGSLRNTDTQYF	TGTGCCAGTAGGAGTACTAGCGGGAGTTTGCGTAACACAGATACGCAGTATTTT
.	TRBV7-9	11	.	TRBJ1-6	CASSENSPLHF	TGTGCCAGCAGTGAGAATTCACCCCTCCACTTT